The 29 T cell receptor beta chains given below trace back to one sample, sequenced in a study of T-cell reconstitution after alpha-beta-depleted transplantation in children. Unique molecular identifiers were used to barcode this TCRbeta library. TCRdb analysed the PCR reads with MiXCR anew, one entry per CDR3 protein. The sample has 250,000 to 350,000 distinct CDR3 sequences, approximately 9.6% seen once. The sample was PBMCs from the stem cell graft donor, taken from the stem cell graft. Receptors originate from a human donor who donated a stem cell graft to a child with SCID.

Many counts were recorded for this clonotype. This sequence joins TRBV7-9 and TRBJ2-7; D is ambiguous. The V and J ends lost 5 bases and 2 bases respectively, with 7 bases between them. The germline gives CDR1 SEHNR, CDR2 FQNEAQ (reference sequence). The CDR3 is 12 residues long. This CDR3 reads CASSQYTYEQYF. CDR3 coding DNA: TGTGCCAGCAGCCAGTATACCTACGAGCAGTACTTC. The entire variable domain, with the rest obtained from reference TRBV7-9 and TRBJ2-7, is as follows: DTGVSQNPRHKITKRGQNVTFRCDPISEHNRLYWYRQTLGQGPEFLTYFQNEAQLEKSRLLSDRFSAERPKGSFSTLEIQRTEQGDSAMYLCASSQYTYEQYFGPGTRLTVT.

This clonotype turned up a few times. The chain joins TRBV20-1 to TRBJ2-7; D is perhaps TRBD1 (6 bases). CDR1 DFQATT and CDR2 SNEGSKA come from the germline V gene (reference sequence). Trimming took off 1 base at V and 3 bases at J, with 16 bases between the two ends. This CDR3 has 15 residues. The CDR3 region is CSARGQGTLGYEQYF. DNA for the CDR3: TGCAGTGCTAGAGGGCAGGGGACCTTGGGCTACGAGCAGTACTTC.

The rearrangement links TRBV5-1 to TRBJ1-3; 9 bases are shared with TRBD1. The CDR3 has 15 amino acids. Trimming at V came to 4 bases and at J to 4 bases, leaving 6 bases not matched to a gene. The V gene's germline CDR1 is SGHRS and CDR2 YFSETQ. This CDR3 is CASSQGQGGGNTIYF. CDR3 coding DNA: TGCGCCAGCAGCCAGGGACAGGGAGGAGGAAACACCATATATTTT.

The gene calls are TRBV5-1 and TRBJ2-3, with D unresolved. The CDR3 has 12 amino acids. The germline CDR1 and CDR2 sequences are SGHRS and YFSETQ. V lost 1 base and J 6 bases, leaving 6 bases between the germline ends. The CDR3 reads CASSLTDDTQYF. In DNA form, the CDR3 reads TGCGCCAGCAGCTTGACAGACGATACGCAGTATTTT. The whole variable domain, filled in from reference TRBV5-1 and TRBJ2-3, reads KAGVTQTPRYLIKTRGQQVTLSCSPISGHRSVSWYQQTPGQGLQFLFEYFSETQRNKGNFPGRFSGRQFSNSRSEMNVSTLELGDSALYLCASSLTDDTQYFGPGTRLTVL.

This clonotype was seen many times. This chain links TRBV12-3 or TRBV12-4 with TRBJ1-1; 7 bases match TRBD1. CDR3 length: 14 amino acids. V gave up 7 bases and J gave up 5 bases; unmatched junction bases: 10. The CDR3: CASNLGQGDTEAFF. The CDR3 DNA reads TGTGCCAGCAACCTGGGGCAGGGGGATACTGAAGCTTTCTTT.

This clonotype was found a few times. The chain uses TRBV9 and TRBJ2-3; TRBD2 aligns across 9 bases. The CDR3 is 17 amino acids. V dropped 2 bases and J dropped 0; count of bases not matched to a gene: 7. Germline-derived CDR1 and CDR2 are SGDLS and YYNGEE. DNA of the CDR3: TGTGCCAGCAGCGTTGCCCCCGGGACTAGCAGCACAGATACGCAGTATTTT. It specifies CASSVAPGTSSTDTQYF.

This clonotype was seen a handful of times. The V gene is TRBV5-1, the J gene TRBJ2-2; TRBD1 is a possible D gene (6 bases). Germline V gene lookup returns CDR1 SGHRS and CDR2 YFSETQ. This CDR3 region has 16 residues. V lost 0 bases to trimming and J lost 3 bases, with 12 bases between them. The CDR3 region is CASSLVAKGDTGELFF. For the CDR3, the DNA is TGCGCCAGCAGCTTGGTGGCGAAGGGGGACACCGGGGAGCTGTTTTTT.

This clonotype was observed a handful of times. The chain combines TRBV6-5 with TRBJ1-2, with TRBD1 identical over 7 bases. This CDR3 is 13 amino acids long. The junction had 7 bases not matched to a gene; V was cut back by 2 bases and J by 10 bases. CDR1 MNHEY and CDR2 SVGAGI come from the germline V gene. CDR3 protein: CASSYTDRVDYTF. DNA of the CDR3: TGTGCCAGCAGTTACACTGACAGGGTGGACTACACCTTC.

This clonotype showed up just a few times. The V gene is TRBV5-1, the J gene TRBJ2-3; D may match TRBD1 or TRBD2 (5 bases each). Trimming shortened V by 6 bases and J by 4 bases, and 12 bases separated the two germline ends. CDR1 SGHRS and CDR2 YFSETQ come from the germline V gene. The length of the CDR3 is 13 residues. This chain's CDR3 is CASTDGGADTQYF. The CDR3 DNA reads TGCGCCAGCACTGATGGGGGAGCAGATACGCAGTATTTT.

The chain recombines TRBV3-1 with TRBJ2-1; 11 nucleotides match TRBD2. Trimming took 0 bases from V and 5 from J; bases not matched to a gene: 18. CDR1 is LGHDT and CDR2 is YNNKEL in the germline V gene (reference sequence). There are 21 residues in the CDR3. The CDR3 sequence is CASSQDRPSGGTFYWDNEQFF. The CDR3 coding sequence is TGTGCCAGCAGCCAAGACAGGCCTAGCGGGGGGACCTTTTATTGGGACAATGAGCAGTTCTTC.

The chain couples TRBV6-2 or TRBV6-3 to TRBJ1-4, with D maybe TRBD1 (5 bases). The CDR3 is made up of 15 amino acids. V was shortened by 5 bases and J by 2 bases, with 12 bases between the two germline ends. Germline V CDR1 and CDR2: MNHEY, SVGEGT. CDR3: CASSRGTATNEKLFF. In nucleotides, the CDR3 is TGTGCCAGCAGTAGAGGGACGGCGACTAATGAAAAACTGTTTTTT.

The V and J genes are TRBV9 and TRBJ2-1; TRBD1 matches at 10 bases. The CDR3 contains 15 residues. Unmatched junction bases numbered 6, after V lost 4 bases and J lost 5 bases. Germline V gene data show CDR1 as SGDLS and CDR2 as YYNGEE. The CDR3 is CASSPRTGGNNEQFF. DNA for the CDR3: TGTGCCAGCAGCCCTCGGACAGGGGGTAACAATGAGCAGTTCTTC.

This clonotype was detected many times. The V gene is TRBV7-7, the J gene TRBJ2-3; 7 nucleotides match TRBD2. Germline V gives CDR1 SSHAT, CDR2 FNYEAQ (reference sequence). V was clipped by 5 bases and J by 4 bases; unmatched bases: 3. The CDR3 contains 13 residues. CDR3 region: CASSRSGADTQYF. As DNA, the CDR3 is TGTGCCAGCAGCCGCAGCGGGGCAGATACGCAGTATTTT.

This clonotype was found many times. The chain recombines TRBV5-1 with TRBJ1-1; perhaps TRBD1 as D (6 bases). The CDR3 covers 14 residues. V lost 6 bases, J lost 8 bases, and 20 bases lay in between. CDR1 is SGHRS and CDR2 is YFSETQ in the germline V gene. The CDR3 nucleotides are TGCGCCAGCAAAGATGGGGGCGCGTCAGGAGAAGCTTTCTTT. This gives the protein CASKDGGASGEAFF.

CDR3 DNA sequence: TGCGCCAGCAGCTTGCGGGCAGCTGATAATTCACCCCTCCACTTT. It encodes CASSLRAADNSPLHF. The chain joins TRBV5-1 to TRBJ1-6; no reliable D call. The CDR3 is 15 amino acids. CDR1 and CDR2 (germline): SGHRS, YFSETQ. V lost 1 base and J lost 5, with 10 bases in between.

This clonotype occurred a few times. This chain connects TRBV7-9 to TRBJ2-7; weak D call: TRBD1 (5 bases). The CDR3 runs 13 residues. V dropped 5 bases and J dropped 5 bases, with 13 bases sitting between them. In germline, CDR1 is SEHNR, CDR2 FQNEAQ (reference sequence). CDR3 DNA: TGTGCCAGCAGCCCCAAAAGGGGCCACGAGCAGTACTTC. Its translation: CASSPKRGHEQYF.

This clonotype was seen a handful of times. This chain joins TRBV11-2 and TRBJ2-7, with 7 bases fitting TRBD1. The CDR3 covers 15 residues. Germline loops: CDR1 SGHAT, CDR2 FQNNGV. Losses at the gene ends were 5 bases for V and 0 bases for J; bases not matched to a gene: 7. CDR3 sequence (DNA): TGTGCCAGCAGCAACGAATGGGACAGCTCCTACGAGCAGTACTTC. Protein: CASSNEWDSSYEQYF.

The sample holds a few counts of this clonotype. The rearrangement joins TRBV5-1 to TRBJ1-1; 9 bases match TRBD1. From germline, CDR1 is SGHRS and CDR2 YFSETQ. The ends lost 4 bases at V and 4 bases at J; junction bases unmatched: 8. This CDR3 comprises 15 residues. For the CDR3, the DNA is TGCGCCAGCAGCCCTCGACAGGGGGGGGGCACTGAAGCTTTCTTT. It is translated as CASSPRQGGGTEAFF.

This chain joins TRBV6-1 and TRBJ1-2; D may be TRBD1 (5 bases). The CDR3 covers 19 residues. V was clipped by 1 base and J by 1 base, with 22 bases between them. Germline loops: CDR1 MNHNS, CDR2 SASEGT. The CDR3 loop is CASSEGGRDRPVNNYGYTF. In DNA form, the CDR3 reads TGTGCCAGCAGTGAAGGAGGCCGGGACCGACCCGTGAATAACTATGGCTACACCTTC.

This clonotype was seen a few times. The J gene is TRBJ1-4, the V gene TRBV5-1; D might be TRBD1 (5 bases). The CDR3 has 16 residues. Germline CDR1 and CDR2: SGHRS and YFSETQ. V lost 4 bases and J lost 5, with 18 bases in between. CDR3 sequence reads: CASSPTSPGGNEKLFF. The CDR3 coding sequence is TGCGCCAGCAGCCCAACCTCTCCCGGGGGAAATGAAAAACTGTTTTTT.

This chain uses TRBV18 with TRBJ2-4, with D possibly being TRBD2 (6 bases). Germline values: CDR1 KGHSH, CDR2 LQKENI. The ends were cut back, 3 bases at V and 8 bases at J, with 11 bases in the middle. The CDR3 totals 13 residues. DNA for the CDR3: TGTGCCAGCTCACCGGGGGGAGTAGACATTCAGTACTTC. Translated, it gives CASSPGGVDIQYF.

This clonotype was seen a few times. The chain employs TRBV6-2 or TRBV6-3 and TRBJ1-2; TRBD1 might be the D (5 bases). V shed 6 bases and J shed 10 bases, with 12 bases lying between them. The CDR3 runs 11 residues. CDR1 and CDR2 (germline): MNHEY, SVGEGT. The CDR3 nucleotides read TGTGCCAGCAGCCAGGGCCCCCTCTACACCTTC. Encoded protein: CASSQGPLYTF.

This clonotype turned up a few times. CDR3 sequence (DNA): TGTGCCAGCAGCAAAGGTAGTGCCCACCACACGTCAGATACGCAGTATTTT. Encoded protein: CASSKGSAHHTSDTQYF. The rearrangement joins TRBV21-1 to TRBJ2-3. TRBV21-1 is assigned pseudogene status. The CDR3 covers 17 residues.

At least ten counts were recorded for this clonotype. The CDR3, as DNA: TGTGCCAGCAGCCCCAGACGCCAGGGTCGAAACAATGAGCAGTTCTTC. Amino acids: CASSPRRQGRNNEQFF. The chain combines TRBV7-2 with TRBJ2-1, with a tentative D call TRBD1 (5 bases). V was cut by 5 bases and J by 5 bases, with 19 bases left in between. In germline, CDR1 is SGHTA, CDR2 FQGNSA. This CDR3 spans 16 amino acids.

CDR3 loop: CASSAGRGSNSPLHF. CDR3 coding DNA: TGTGCCAGCAGCGCAGGTCGGGGCAGTAATTCACCCCTCCACTTT. The V call is TRBV9, the J call TRBJ1-6, with D possibly TRBD1 on 5 matching bases. The CDR3 covers 15 residues. Germline V lookup: CDR1 SGDLS, CDR2 YYNGEE. V was pared by 3 bases and J by 6 bases, with 13 bases between.

This clonotype was seen a few times. The chain has TRBV7-8 and TRBJ2-1; 9 nucleotides match TRBD1. Germline values: CDR1 SGHVS, CDR2 FQNEAQ. V lost 3 bases and J lost 2; bases outside the gene matches: 2. CDR3 length: 15 amino acids. The CDR3 region has the DNA TGTGCCAGCAGCTTCGGGACAGGGCCCTACAATGAGCAGTTCTTC. The encoded protein is CASSFGTGPYNEQFF. Combining the CDR3 with reference TRBV7-8 and TRBJ2-1 gives the whole variable domain GAGVSQSPRYKVAKRGQDVALRCDPISGHVSLFWYQQALGQGPEFLTYFQNEAQLDKSGLPSDRFFAERPEGSVSTLKIQRTQQEDSAVYLCASSFGTGPYNEQFFGPGTRLTVL.

The chain recombines TRBV7-9 with TRBJ2-6; perhaps TRBD1 as D (5 bases). Germline V gene data show CDR1 as SEHNR and CDR2 as FQNEAQ (reference sequence). The length of the CDR3 is 14 residues. The V and J ends lost 4 bases and 4 bases respectively, with 8 bases between them. The CDR3 DNA reads as TGTGCCAGCAGCTCCCGGACAGGGGCCAACGTCCTGACTTTC. As protein: CASSSRTGANVLTF. The whole variable domain, remainder taken from reference TRBV7-9 and TRBJ2-6, is DTGVSQNPRHKITKRGQNVTFRCDPISEHNRLYWYRQTLGQGPEFLTYFQNEAQLEKSRLLSDRFSAERPKGSFSTLEIQRTEQGDSAMYLCASSSRTGANVLTFGAGSRLTVL.

V and J are TRBV12-3 or TRBV12-4 and TRBJ2-7; D possibly corresponds to TRBD1 (6 bases). The ends were cut back, 3 bases at V and 2 bases at J, with 11 bases in the middle. The CDR3 runs 14 residues. The CDR3 bases are TGTGCCAGCAGTTTTTTTGGACAGACCTACGAGCAGTACTTC. Translation: CASSFFGQTYEQYF.

The chain carries TRBV12-3 or TRBV12-4 and TRBJ2-2, with D perhaps TRBD1 (5 bases). The V end was cut by 6 bases, the J end by 5 bases, with 13 bases between. The CDR3 consists of 14 residues. DNA for the CDR3: TGTGCCAGCAGGCTCAACCCAGGGACCGGGGAGCTGTTTTTT. It translates to CASRLNPGTGELFF.